Listed below are T cell receptor beta chains from one sample, sequenced in a study of blood T cell repertoires in COVID-19. The assay was immunoSEQ multiplex PCR, and TCRdb's table has in-frame clones only and misses some. The sample lists a few hundred thousand clones; 80% to 85% were seen once. What was sequenced was peripheral blood. The receptor source for this set is a woman aged 25 to 39 who had recovered from COVID-19. CDR3s include the opening cysteine and the closing phenylalanine or tryptophan. Fields, in order: J gene, V gene, CDR3 protein.

>TRBJ2-2|TRBV29-1
CSVEGWGRPANTGELFF
>TRBJ1-5|TRBV28
CASSLDGGGQPQHF
>TRBJ2-3|TRBV19
CASSTSLAGGPRTDTQYF
>TRBJ1-3|TRBV25-1
CASSEALGQIDSGNTIYF
>TRBJ2-2|TRBV4-2
CASSQGRGGAGELFF
>TRBJ1-1|TRBV9
CASSATLGQEAFF
>TRBJ2-1|TRBV2
CASEKGRGNEQFF
>TRBJ1-5|TRBV19
CASSIGGYSNQPQHF
>TRBJ2-7|TRBV30
CAWSPIRVGEQYF
>TRBJ2-1|TRBV6-4
CASSDSVSSYNEQFF
>TRBJ2-5|TRBV9
CASSATSGETQYF
>TRBJ2-5|TRBV6-5
CASRRGVGETQYF
>TRBJ1-4|TRBV6-4
CASTEKLFF
>TRBJ1-2|TRBV6-5
CASSWSSAYGYTF
>TRBJ2-1|TRBV5-1
CASSPKLAGGYNEQFF
>TRBJ2-2|TRBV9
CASSPMTSSTGELFF
>TRBJ1-4|TRBV2
CASTEGGDGKLFF
>TRBJ2-4|TRBV11-1
CASSFRQGNPKNIQYF
>TRBJ2-5|TRBV4-2
CASGYMAGGGETQYF
>TRBJ2-5|TRBV3-1/TRBV3-2
CASSRGAGQETQYF
>TRBJ2-7|TRBV4-1
CASSQGAGGSYEQYF
>TRBJ2-7|TRBV7-2
CASSFGLAARGEQYF
>TRBJ1-5|TRBV9
CASSAGGRRNQPQHF
>TRBJ2-3|TRBV4-2
CASSQPLASGSADTQYF
>TRBJ2-1|TRBV30
CAWSSGFRDEQFF
>TRBJ2-5|TRBV11-2
CASSRGQFQETQYF
>TRBJ1-1|TRBV30
CAWRGPGGIGGAFF
>TRBJ2-1|TRBV2
CASSESGIYNEQFF
>TRBJ2-2|TRBV7-9
CASPPGTGFTGELFF
>TRBJ2-1|TRBV18
CASSPRLVNEQFF
>TRBJ1-4|TRBV13
CASSFRRNEEKLFF
>TRBJ1-2|TRBV5-5
CASSLGGRVVDYGYTF
>TRBJ2-7|TRBV7-9
CASSLASSFEQYF
>TRBJ1-4|TRBV29-1
CSVGEQENEKLFF
>TRBJ1-5|TRBV7-2
CASSLTENQPQHF